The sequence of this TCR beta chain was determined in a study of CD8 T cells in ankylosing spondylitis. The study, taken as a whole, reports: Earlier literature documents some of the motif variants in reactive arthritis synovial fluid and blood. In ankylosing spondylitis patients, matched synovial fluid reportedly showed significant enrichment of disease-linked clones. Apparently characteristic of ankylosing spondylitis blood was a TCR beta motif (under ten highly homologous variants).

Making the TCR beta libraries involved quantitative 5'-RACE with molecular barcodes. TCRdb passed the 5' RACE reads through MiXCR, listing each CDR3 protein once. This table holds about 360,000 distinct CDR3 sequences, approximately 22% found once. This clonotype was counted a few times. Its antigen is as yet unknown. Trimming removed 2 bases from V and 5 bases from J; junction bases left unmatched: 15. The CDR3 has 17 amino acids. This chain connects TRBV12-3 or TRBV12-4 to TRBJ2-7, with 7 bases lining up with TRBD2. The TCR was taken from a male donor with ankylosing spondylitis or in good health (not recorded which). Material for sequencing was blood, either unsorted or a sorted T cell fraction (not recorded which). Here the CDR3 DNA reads TGTGCCAGCAGTTTACGGAGCGGGGCATCACCGAAGCACGAGCAGTACTTC. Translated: CASSLRSGASPKHEQYF.